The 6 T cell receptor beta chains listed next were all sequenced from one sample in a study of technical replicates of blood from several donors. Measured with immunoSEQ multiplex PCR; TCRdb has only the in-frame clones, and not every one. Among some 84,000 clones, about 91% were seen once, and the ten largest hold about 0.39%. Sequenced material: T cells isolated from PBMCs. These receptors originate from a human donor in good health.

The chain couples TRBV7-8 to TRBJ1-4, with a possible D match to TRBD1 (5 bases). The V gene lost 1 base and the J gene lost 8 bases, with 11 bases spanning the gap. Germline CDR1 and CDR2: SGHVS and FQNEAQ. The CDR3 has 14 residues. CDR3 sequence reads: CASSLGRQNEKLFF. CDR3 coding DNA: TGTGCCAGCAGCTTAGGTCGACAGAACGAAAAACTGTTTTTT.

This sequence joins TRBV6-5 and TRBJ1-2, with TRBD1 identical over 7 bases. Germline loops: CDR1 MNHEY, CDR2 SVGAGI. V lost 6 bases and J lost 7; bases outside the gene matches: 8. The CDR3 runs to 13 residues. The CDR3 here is CASSLRGPGGYTF. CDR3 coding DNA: TGTGCCAGCAGCCTAAGGGGGCCGGGTGGCTACACCTTC.

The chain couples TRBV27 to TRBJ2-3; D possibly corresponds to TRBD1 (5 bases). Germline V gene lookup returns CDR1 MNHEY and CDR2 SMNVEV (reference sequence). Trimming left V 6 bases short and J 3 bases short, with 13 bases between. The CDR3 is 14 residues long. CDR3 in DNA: TGTGCCAGCAGACCTCAGGGTCAGACAGATACGCAGTATTTT. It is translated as CASRPQGQTDTQYF.

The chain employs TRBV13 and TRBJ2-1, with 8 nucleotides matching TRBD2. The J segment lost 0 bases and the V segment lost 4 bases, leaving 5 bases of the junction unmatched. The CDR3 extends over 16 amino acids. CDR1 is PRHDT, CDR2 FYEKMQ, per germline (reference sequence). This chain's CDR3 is CASSSTGTSSYNEQFF. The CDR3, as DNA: TGTGCCAGCAGCTCTACCGGGACTAGCTCCTACAATGAGCAGTTCTTC.

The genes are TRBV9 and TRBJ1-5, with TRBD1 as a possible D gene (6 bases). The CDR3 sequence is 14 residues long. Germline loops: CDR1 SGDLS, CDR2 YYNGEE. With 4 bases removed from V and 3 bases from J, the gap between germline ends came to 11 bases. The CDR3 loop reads CASSLSGANQPQHF. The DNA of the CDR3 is TGTGCCAGCAGCCTCTCAGGGGCCAATCAGCCCCAGCATTTT. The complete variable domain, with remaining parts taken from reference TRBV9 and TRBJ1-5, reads DSGVTQTPKHLITATGQRVTLRCSPRSGDLSVYWYQQSLDQGLQFLIQYYNGEERAKGNILERFSAQQFPDLHSELNLSSLELGDSALYFCASSLSGANQPQHFGDGTRLSIL.

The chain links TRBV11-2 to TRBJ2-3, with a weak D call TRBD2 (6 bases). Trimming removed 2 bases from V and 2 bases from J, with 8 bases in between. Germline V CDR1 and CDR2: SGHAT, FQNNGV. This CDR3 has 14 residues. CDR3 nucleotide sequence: TGTGCCAGCAGCTTACGCGGGGCCACAGATACGCAGTATTTT. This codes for CASSLRGATDTQYF.